These T cell receptor beta chains were read from a single sample in a study of T cells in localized non-small cell lung cancer. Clones were read by immunoSEQ multiplex PCR, and TCRdb kept only the in-frame ones, dropping some. Here the sample spans about 78,000 clones, almost 85% being singletons. The sample in question was peripheral blood, obtained before any cancer treatment. These receptors were taken from a man aged 35 to 69 with stage I lung adenocarcinoma. Each CDR3 is given with its conserved first and last residue. Part of the rows lack a size; the others show once, few, many or a class for expanded clones.

V gene: TRBV5-4; J gene: TRBJ2-5; clone size: .; CDR3 protein: CASSQTGGQETQYF
V gene: TRBV27; J gene: TRBJ2-1; clone size: .; CDR3 protein: CASSFLAGGGNEQFF
V gene: TRBV28; J gene: TRBJ2-1; clone size: once; CDR3 protein: CASRKGRGSYNEQFF
V gene: TRBV19; J gene: TRBJ2-5; clone size: .; CDR3 protein: CATDQGDRETQYF
V gene: TRBV21-1; J gene: TRBJ2-1; clone size: .; CDR3 protein: CASSKDLDNYNEQFF
V gene: TRBV18; J gene: TRBJ1-1; clone size: .; CDR3 protein: CASSPATGVKAFF
V gene: TRBV9; J gene: TRBJ1-1; clone size: .; CDR3 protein: CASSNTEAFF
V gene: TRBV6-5; J gene: TRBJ2-7; clone size: .; CDR3 protein: CASSWTAGTSYEQYF
V gene: TRBV19; J gene: TRBJ2-3; clone size: .; CDR3 protein: CASADRGFGTDTQYF
V gene: TRBV4-1; J gene: TRBJ2-7; clone size: .; CDR3 protein: CASIPLLSTGTTYEQYF
V gene: TRBV28; J gene: TRBJ1-2; clone size: .; CDR3 protein: CASSSRGPPYGYTF
V gene: TRBV25-1; J gene: TRBJ2-7; clone size: once; CDR3 protein: CASSEHGAGGYEQYF
V gene: TRBV30; J gene: TRBJ1-2; clone size: .; CDR3 protein: CAWDYGNRPRYGYTF
V gene: TRBV18; J gene: TRBJ2-1; clone size: .; CDR3 protein: CASSSRDRGQYNEQFF
V gene: TRBV5-6; J gene: TRBJ1-1; clone size: once; CDR3 protein: CASSYRGIRTEAFF
V gene: TRBV7-6; J gene: TRBJ2-2; clone size: .; CDR3 protein: CASSPTMRAITGELFF
V gene: TRBV15; J gene: TRBJ1-2; clone size: .; CDR3 protein: CATSSGRGRLYGYTF
V gene: TRBV6-1; J gene: TRBJ1-5; clone size: .; CDR3 protein: CASSRTEYSNQPQHF
V gene: TRBV9; J gene: TRBJ1-2; clone size: .; CDR3 protein: CASSSEDSNYGYTF
V gene: TRBV18; J gene: TRBJ1-3; clone size: .; CDR3 protein: CASSPPSRGNTIYF
V gene: TRBV6-1; J gene: TRBJ2-7; clone size: .; CDR3 protein: CASSRGNYEQYF
V gene: TRBV6-5; J gene: TRBJ2-3; clone size: once; CDR3 protein: CASSPRSGVTDTQYF
V gene: TRBV27; J gene: TRBJ2-5; clone size: .; CDR3 protein: CASSKGQGETQYF
V gene: TRBV7-9; J gene: TRBJ1-1; clone size: .; CDR3 protein: CASSLVLANTEAFF
V gene: TRBV5-1; J gene: TRBJ2-1; clone size: .; CDR3 protein: CASSFLAGSDNEQFF
V gene: TRBV6-1; J gene: TRBJ2-7; clone size: .; CDR3 protein: CASRMGAFYEQYF
V gene: TRBV28; J gene: TRBJ2-6; clone size: .; CDR3 protein: CASSPLWTGGVGANVLTF
V gene: TRBV7-2; J gene: TRBJ2-6; clone size: .; CDR3 protein: CASSLTVANVLTF
V gene: TRBV4-1; J gene: TRBJ2-7; clone size: .; CDR3 protein: CASSQVVENEQYF
V gene: TRBV27; J gene: TRBJ2-3; clone size: .; CDR3 protein: CASSSLAGGRGDTQYF
V gene: TRBV19; J gene: TRBJ1-2; clone size: medium-sized; CDR3 protein: CASMAGDYGYTF
V gene: TRBV6-5; J gene: TRBJ2-1; clone size: .; CDR3 protein: CASRTEYNEQFF
V gene: TRBV5-1; J gene: TRBJ1-2; clone size: .; CDR3 protein: CASSPTGGSYGYTF
V gene: TRBV2; J gene: TRBJ1-3; clone size: .; CDR3 protein: CASSTPGTWSSGNTIYF
V gene: TRBV28; J gene: TRBJ2-1; clone size: once; CDR3 protein: CASPRNRGGVDEQFF
V gene: TRBV18; J gene: TRBJ2-7; clone size: .; CDR3 protein: CASSPPQGREQYF
V gene: TRBV30; J gene: TRBJ2-3; clone size: .; CDR3 protein: CAWSGFRTTSTDTQYF
V gene: TRBV12-5; J gene: TRBJ1-1; clone size: .; CDR3 protein: CASAPMGKGTEAFF